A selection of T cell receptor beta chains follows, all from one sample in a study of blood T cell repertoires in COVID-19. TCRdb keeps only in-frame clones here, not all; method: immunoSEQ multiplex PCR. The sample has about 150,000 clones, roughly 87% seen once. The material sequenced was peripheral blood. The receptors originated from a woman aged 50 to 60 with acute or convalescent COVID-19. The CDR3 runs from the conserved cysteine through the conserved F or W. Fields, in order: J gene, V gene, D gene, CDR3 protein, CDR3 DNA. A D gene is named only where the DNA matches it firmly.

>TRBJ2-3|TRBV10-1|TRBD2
CASGGLAGGTDTQYF
TGCGCCAGCGGAGGACTAGCGGGGGGGACAGATACGCAGTATTTT
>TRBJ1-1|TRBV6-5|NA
CASRQFIEAFF
TGTGCCAGCCGACAGTTTATTGAAGCTTTCTTT
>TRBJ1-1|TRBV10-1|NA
CASSEQLNTEAFF
TGCGCCAGCAGTGAACAGTTGAACACTGAAGCTTTCTTT
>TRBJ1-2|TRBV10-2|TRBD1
CASRVDRGYGYTF
TGCGCCAGCAGGGTGGACAGGGGGTATGGCTACACCTTC
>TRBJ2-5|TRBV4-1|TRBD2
CASSQRGTSGETQYF
TGCGCCAGCAGCCAGCGCGGGACTAGCGGAGAGACCCAGTACTTC
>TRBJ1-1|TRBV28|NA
CASSFDRLEAFF
TGTGCCAGCAGTTTTGACAGGCTCGAAGCTTTCTTT
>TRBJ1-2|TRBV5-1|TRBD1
CASTDRGGYGYTF
TGCGCCAGCACGGACAGGGGGGGCTATGGCTACACCTTC
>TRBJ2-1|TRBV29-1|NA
CSVGLQGPIHSYNEQFF
TGCAGCGTTGGGCTACAGGGTCCAATTCATTCCTACAATGAGCAGTTCTTC
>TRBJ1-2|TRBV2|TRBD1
CASSDKGTVANYGYTF
TGTGCCAGCAGTGATAAGGGGACAGTAGCTAACTATGGCTACACCTTC
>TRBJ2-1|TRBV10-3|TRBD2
CAAAGGSNEQFF
TGTGCCGCGGCGGGAGGCTCAAATGAGCAGTTCTTC
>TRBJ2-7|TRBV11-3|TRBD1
CASRAGDSEQYF
TGTGCCAGCAGGGCCGGGGACAGCGAGCAGTACTTC
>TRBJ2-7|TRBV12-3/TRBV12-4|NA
CASSLFPSYEQYF
TGTGCCAGCAGTTTGTTCCCGAGCTACGAGCAGTACTTC
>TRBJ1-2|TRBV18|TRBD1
CASSPLGDRANYGYTF
TGTGCCAGCTCACCGCTAGGGGACAGGGCTAACTATGGCTACACCTTC